The present T cell receptor beta chain was sequenced within a study of blood T cells in healthy people across ages. Study-wide points: Roughly linear declines in TCR beta diversity per million T cells occurred with age. Naive CD4+ cell counts and diversity both ran higher in long-lived than in aged donors.

On this clonotype: Its cognate antigen is unknown. At one end the junction does not follow the germline gene, possibly because of a read error.

Sample-barcoded 5' priming and a J-beta primer mix drove a second PCR of about 6 to 11 cycles. Each CDR3 protein is one row after TCRdb ran MiXCR on the 5' RACE reads. The sample lists some 900,000 distinct CDR3 sequences; 29% were seen once. Per the germline V gene, CDR1 is LGHDT and CDR2 is YNNKEL (reference sequence). CDR3 length: 16 amino acids. Each donor had 8 to 10 milliliters of peripheral blood drawn. The receptor comes from a woman of 80 years or more in good health. Specimen: blood. V is TRBV3-1 and J is TRBJ1-2; D is unclear. In DNA form, the CDR3 reads TGCGCCAGCAGCCAAACCCTACAGTGGGGAGTCAATGGCTACACCTTC. Residues: CASSQTLQWGVNGYTF.